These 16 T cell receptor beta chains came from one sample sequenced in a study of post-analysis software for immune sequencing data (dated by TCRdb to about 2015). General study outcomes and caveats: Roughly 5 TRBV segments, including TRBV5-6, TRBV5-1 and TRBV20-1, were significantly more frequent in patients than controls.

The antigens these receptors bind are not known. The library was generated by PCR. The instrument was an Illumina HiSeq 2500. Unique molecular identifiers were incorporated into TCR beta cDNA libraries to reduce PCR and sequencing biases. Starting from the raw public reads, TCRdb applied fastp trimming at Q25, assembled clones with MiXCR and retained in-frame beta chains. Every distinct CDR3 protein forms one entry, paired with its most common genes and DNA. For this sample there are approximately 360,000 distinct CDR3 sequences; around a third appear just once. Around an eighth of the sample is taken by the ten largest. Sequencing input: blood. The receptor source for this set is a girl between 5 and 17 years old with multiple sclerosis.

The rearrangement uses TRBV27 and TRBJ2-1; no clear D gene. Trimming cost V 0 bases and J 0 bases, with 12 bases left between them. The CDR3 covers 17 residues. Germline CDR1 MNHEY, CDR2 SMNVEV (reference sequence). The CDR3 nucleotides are TGTGCCAGCAGTTTATCGAGCGACTTCAGCTCCTACAATGAGCAGTTCTTC. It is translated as CASSLSSDFSSYNEQFF.

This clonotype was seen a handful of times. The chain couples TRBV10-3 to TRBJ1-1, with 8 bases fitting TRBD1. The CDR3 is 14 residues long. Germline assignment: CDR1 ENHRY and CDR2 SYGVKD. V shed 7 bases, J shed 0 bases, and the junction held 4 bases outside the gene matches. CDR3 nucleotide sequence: TGTGCCATCACCGGACAGGGTGTGAACACTGAAGCTTTCTTT. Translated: CAITGQGVNTEAFF.

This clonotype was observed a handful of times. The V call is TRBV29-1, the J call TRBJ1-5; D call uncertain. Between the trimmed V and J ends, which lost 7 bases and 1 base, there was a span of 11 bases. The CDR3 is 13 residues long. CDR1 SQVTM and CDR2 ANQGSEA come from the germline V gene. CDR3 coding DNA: TGCAGCGCCGTAAGCGGGAGCAATCAGCCCCAGCATTTT. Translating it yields CSAVSGSNQPQHF.

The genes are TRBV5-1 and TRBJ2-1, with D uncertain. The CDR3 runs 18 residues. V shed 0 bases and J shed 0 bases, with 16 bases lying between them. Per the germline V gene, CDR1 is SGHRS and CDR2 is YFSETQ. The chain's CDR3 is CASSLGSALVGSYNEQFF. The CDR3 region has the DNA TGCGCCAGCAGCTTGGGGTCCGCCCTGGTGGGCTCCTACAATGAGCAGTTCTTC.

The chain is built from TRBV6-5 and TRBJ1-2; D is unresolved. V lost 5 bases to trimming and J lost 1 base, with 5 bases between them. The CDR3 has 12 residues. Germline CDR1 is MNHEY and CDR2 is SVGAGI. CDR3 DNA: TGTGCCAGCAGTCCACGTAACTATGGCTACACCTTC. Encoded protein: CASSPRNYGYTF.

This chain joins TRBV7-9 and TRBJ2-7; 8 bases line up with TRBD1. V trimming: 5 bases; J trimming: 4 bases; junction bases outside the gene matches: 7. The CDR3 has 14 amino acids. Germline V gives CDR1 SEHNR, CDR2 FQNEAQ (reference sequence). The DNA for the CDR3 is TGTGCCAGCAGCCCCGGACAGGGTTGGTACGAGCAGTACTTC. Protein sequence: CASSPGQGWYEQYF.

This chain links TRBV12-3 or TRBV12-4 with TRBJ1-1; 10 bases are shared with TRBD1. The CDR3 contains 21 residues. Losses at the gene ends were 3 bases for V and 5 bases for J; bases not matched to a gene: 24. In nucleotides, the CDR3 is TGTGCCAGCAGTTTTCCCCGCCTCGACAGGGGGCTAGGGAGAGAGAAAACTGAAGCTTTCTTT. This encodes CASSFPRLDRGLGREKTEAFF.

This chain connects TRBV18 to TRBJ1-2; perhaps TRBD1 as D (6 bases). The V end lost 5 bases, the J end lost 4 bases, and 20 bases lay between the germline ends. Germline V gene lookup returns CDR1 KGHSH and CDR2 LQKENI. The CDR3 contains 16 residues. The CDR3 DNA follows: TGTGCCAGCTCAATCCAAAGTCAGGGGACCTTCTATGGCTACACCTTC. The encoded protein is CASSIQSQGTFYGYTF.

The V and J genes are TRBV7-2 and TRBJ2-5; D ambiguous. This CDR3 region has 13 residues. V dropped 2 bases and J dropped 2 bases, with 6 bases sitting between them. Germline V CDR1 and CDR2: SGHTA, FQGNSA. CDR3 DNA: TGTGCCAGCAGCTTATTGACTCAAGAGACCCAGTACTTC. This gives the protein CASSLLTQETQYF.

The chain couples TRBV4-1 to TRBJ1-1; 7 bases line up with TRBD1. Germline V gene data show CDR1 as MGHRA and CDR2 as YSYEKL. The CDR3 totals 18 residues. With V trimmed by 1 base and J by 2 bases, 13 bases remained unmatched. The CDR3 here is CASSQGRGKGISNTEAFF. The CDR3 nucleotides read TGCGCCAGCAGCCAAGGCAGGGGGAAGGGGATTAGTAACACTGAAGCTTTCTTT.

The CDR3 here is CSARADGYEQYF. In nucleotides, the CDR3 is TGCAGTGCTAGAGCGGACGGCTACGAGCAGTACTTC. The gene calls are TRBV20-1 and TRBJ2-5; D is ambiguous. The better agreement between TRBJ2-7 and the DNA end casts doubt on the J call. Germline V lookup: CDR1 DFQATT, CDR2 SNEGSKA (reference sequence). The CDR3 runs 12 residues.

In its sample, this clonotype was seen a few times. CDR3 DNA sequence: TGTGCCAGCAGCCCCGGACAGAGATATAATTCACCCCTCCACTTT. It translates to CASSPGQRYNSPLHF. The chain carries TRBV12-3 or TRBV12-4 and TRBJ1-6; a possible D gene is TRBD1 (6 bases). With 6 bases removed from V and 4 bases from J, the gap between germline ends came to 13 bases. This CDR3 spans 15 amino acids.

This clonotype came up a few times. The CDR3 sequence: CASSPTGLSSYEQYF. CDR3 bases: TGTGCCAGCAGCCCAACCGGATTATCGTCCTACGAGCAGTACTTC. This chain joins TRBV5-6 and TRBJ2-7; D is uncertain. The germline V gene has CDR1 SGHDT and CDR2 YYEEEE. The CDR3 contains 15 residues. V shed 4 bases and J shed 1 base, with 15 bases lying between them. The full variable domain, its missing parts supplied by reference TRBV5-6 and TRBJ2-7, is DAGVTQSPTHLIKTRGQQVTLRCSPKSGHDTVSWYQQALGQGPQFIFQYYEEEERQRGNFPDRFSGHQFPNYSSELNVNALLLGDSALYLCASSPTGLSSYEQYFGPGTRLTVT.

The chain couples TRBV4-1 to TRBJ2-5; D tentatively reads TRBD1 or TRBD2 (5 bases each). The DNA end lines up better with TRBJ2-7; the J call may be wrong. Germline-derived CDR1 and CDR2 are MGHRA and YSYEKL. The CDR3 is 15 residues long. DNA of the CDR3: TGCGCCAGCAGCCAAGATCGGGACGGAGCCTACGAGCAGTACTTC. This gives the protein CASSQDRDGAYEQYF.

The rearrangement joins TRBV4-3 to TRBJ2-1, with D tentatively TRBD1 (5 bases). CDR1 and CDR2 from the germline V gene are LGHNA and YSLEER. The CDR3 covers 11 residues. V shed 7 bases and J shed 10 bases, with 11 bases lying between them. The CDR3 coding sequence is TGCGCCAGCAAAGGGGCGAGCGAGCAGTTCTTC. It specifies CASKGASEQFF.

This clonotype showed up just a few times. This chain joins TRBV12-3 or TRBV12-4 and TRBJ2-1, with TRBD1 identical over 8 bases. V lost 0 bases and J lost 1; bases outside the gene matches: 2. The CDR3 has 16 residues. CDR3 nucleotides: TGTGCCAGCAGTTTAGCCCGGGACAGGTCCTACAATGAGCAGTTCTTC. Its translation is CASSLARDRSYNEQFF.